Listed here are 23 T cell receptor beta chains from one sample, sequenced in a study of post-analysis software for immune sequencing data. These receptors have no known antigen. Study-wide findings and caveats: Four or five TRBV segments occurring more often in patients than controls included TRBV5-6, TRBV5-1 and TRBV20-1.

Carried by the TCR beta cDNA libraries were unique molecular identifiers. TCRdb re-analysed the PCR reads in MiXCR, keeping a single row per CDR3 protein. This sample has 750,000 to 950,000 distinct CDR3 sequences; 46% occur once, and the top ten carry roughly 4.9%. Sample: blood. These TCRs come from a girl aged 5 to 17 with multiple sclerosis.

CDR3 sequence (DNA): TGTGCCAGCAGCCAAGACTTGGGGGGGGACTATGGCTACACCTTC. The encoded protein is CASSQDLGGDYGYTF. The chain uses TRBV3-1 and TRBJ1-2; D might be TRBD1 (5 bases). V shed 0 bases and J shed 3 bases, with 11 bases lying between them. The CDR3 sequence is 15 residues long. Per the germline V gene, CDR1 is LGHDT and CDR2 is YNNKEL (reference sequence).

The chain uses TRBV11-2 and TRBJ1-2, with 9 bases lining up with TRBD1. There are 16 residues in the CDR3. With 5 bases clipped from V and 8 bases from J, the junction kept 15 bases outside the gene matches. CDR1 SGHAT and CDR2 FQNNGV come from the germline V gene. The CDR3 bases are TGTGCCAGCAGCATCCCCGGGACAGGGAAAGAGAGAGGCTACACCTTC. This translates into CASSIPGTGKERGYTF.

The chain couples TRBV12-3 or TRBV12-4 to TRBJ1-1; D is ambiguous. V was pared by 7 bases and J by 1 base, with 16 bases between. The CDR3 contains 15 residues. CDR3 amino acids: CASTPLGGRNTEAFF. The CDR3 region has the DNA TGTGCCAGCACCCCCTTAGGAGGTCGGAACACTGAAGCTTTCTTT.

The chain couples TRBV7-2 to TRBJ2-6, with D possibly TRBD2 on 6 matching bases. V lost 5 bases, J lost 7 bases, and 15 bases lay in between. The CDR3 length is 15 residues. Germline CDR1 reads SGHTA; CDR2 reads FQGNSA. The CDR3 region has the DNA TGTGCCAGCAGCCCCAGAATGGGGGGAGCCAACGTCCTGACTTTC. Protein product: CASSPRMGGANVLTF.

V usage is TRBV4-1 and J usage is TRBJ2-1; TRBD1 might be the D (5 bases). The CDR3 runs 17 residues. Germline V gene lookup returns CDR1 MGHRA and CDR2 YSYEKL. V lost 0 bases and J lost 3, with 15 bases in between. CDR3 in DNA: TGCGCCAGCAGCCAAGACCTTCGGACATCACTCTACAATGAGCAGTTCTTC. Protein product: CASSQDLRTSLYNEQFF.

The rearrangement uses TRBV18 and TRBJ2-5, with D hard to call. CDR3 length equals 15 residues. Trimming took 2 bases from V and 11 from J, leaving 21 bases between them. Per germline, CDR1 KGHSH and CDR2 LQKENI. In DNA form, the CDR3 reads TGTGCCAGCTCACCAGGATCAACGGACCGCAATGAGCAGTACTTC. Protein: CASSPGSTDRNEQYF.

The chain combines TRBV11-2 with TRBJ1-1; D ambiguous. V was clipped by 5 bases and J by 11 bases, with 15 bases between them. This CDR3 spans 12 amino acids. The germline V gene has CDR1 SGHAT and CDR2 FQNNGV. CDR3 residues: CASSPHGSAAFF. As DNA, the CDR3 is TGTGCCAGCAGCCCCCACGGGTCGGCGGCTTTCTTT.

This chain links TRBV6-2 or TRBV6-3 with TRBJ2-5, with TRBD2 as a possible D gene (6 bases). The V gene's germline CDR1 is MNHEY and CDR2 SVGEGT. This CDR3 contains 16 residues. V was trimmed by 1 base and J by 1 base, leaving 13 bases between them. In DNA, the CDR3 is TGTGCCAGCAGTTACTATGGAGCGGGCCCCCAAGAGACCCAGTACTTC. It is translated as CASSYYGAGPQETQYF.

This clonotype showed up just a few times. The V and J genes are TRBV20-1 and TRBJ1-5, with D perhaps matching TRBD1 (6 bases). Trimming stripped 5 bases from V and 2 bases from J, with 13 bases between. The germline CDR1 and CDR2 sequences are DFQATT and SNEGSKA (reference sequence). The CDR3 is made up of 14 amino acids. The CDR3 reads CSARPTGRNQPQHF. CDR3 nucleotide sequence: TGCAGTGCTCGCCCTACAGGGCGCAATCAGCCCCAGCATTTT.

The J gene is TRBJ2-1, the V gene TRBV2, with D unresolved. CDR1 SNHLY and CDR2 FYNNEI come from the germline V gene. The V end lost 7 bases, the J end lost 5 bases, and 12 bases lay between the germline ends. The CDR3 extends over 13 amino acids. The CDR3 bases are TGTGCCAGCAATCCCGACACCGACAATGAGCAGTTCTTC. Residues: CASNPDTDNEQFF.

CDR3 protein: CASSITSGIPVDEQFF. CDR3 coding DNA: TGTGCCAGCAGCATAACTTCCGGGATCCCTGTGGATGAGCAGTTCTTC. The chain uses TRBV27 and TRBJ2-1, with D possibly matching TRBD2 (5 bases). Germline V CDR1 and CDR2: MNHEY, SMNVEV (reference sequence). With 6 bases removed from V and 8 bases from J, the gap between germline ends came to 23 bases. The CDR3 totals 16 residues.

The chain has TRBV6-1 and TRBJ2-1, with TRBD1 matching over 11 bases. The J call may be incorrect, as the DNA end agrees better with TRBJ2-7. This CDR3 region has 16 residues. Germline values: CDR1 MNHNS, CDR2 SASEGT. The CDR3 sequence is CASSRTGGMAYNEQYF. Here the CDR3 DNA reads TGTGCCAGCAGTCGGACAGGGGGCATGGCCTACAATGAGCAGTACTTC.

The chain links TRBV29-1 to TRBJ1-2, with TRBD1 as a possible D gene (5 bases). The germline gives CDR1 SQVTM, CDR2 ANQGSEA. V shed 0 bases and J shed 8 bases, with 19 bases lying between them. This CDR3 comprises 15 residues. The CDR3 DNA sequence: TGCAGCGTTGAAGACAGATACCAGGGCCGGGAAGGCTACACCTTC. This translates into CSVEDRYQGREGYTF.

Note on this clonotype: Since a much larger clone is just one base distant, this may be a read error. CDR3 DNA: TGTGCCAGCAACTTAGAAGGGGAGAACACTGAAGCTTTCTTT. This encodes CASNLEGENTEAFF. This rearrangement joins TRBV7-2 to TRBJ1-1, with D tentatively TRBD1 (5 bases). Germline CDR1 and CDR2: SGHTA and FQGNSA. The CDR3 contains 14 residues.

The rearrangement joins TRBV5-8 to TRBJ2-7, with TRBD1 as a possible D gene (5 bases). CDR1 SGHTS and CDR2 YDEGEE come from the germline V gene. V shed 4 bases and J shed 3 bases, with 11 bases lying between them. There are 13 residues in the CDR3. CDR3: CASSLGHGYEQYF. Written as DNA, the CDR3 is TGTGCCAGCAGCCTCGGACACGGCTACGAGCAGTACTTC.

This clonotype was seen only once. This CDR3 reads CASGTDNEQFF. As DNA, the CDR3 is TGTGCCAGCGGGACCGACAATGAGCAGTTCTTC. This sequence joins TRBV6-6 and TRBJ2-1, with D perhaps matching TRBD1 or TRBD2 (5 bases each). V lost 8 bases and J lost 5, with 7 bases in between. The germline V gene has CDR1 MNHNY and CDR2 SVGAGI (reference sequence). The CDR3 loop spans 11 amino acids.

The chain is built from TRBV2 and TRBJ2-3; unclear D gene. Germline-derived CDR1 and CDR2 are SNHLY and FYNNEI. Trimming took off 3 bases at V and 1 base at J, with 11 bases between the two ends. The CDR3 covers 15 residues. DNA of the CDR3: TGTGCCAGCAGTGAGACGGTGGGTGGCACAGATACGCAGTATTTT. It translates to CASSETVGGTDTQYF.

A few counts support this clonotype. V usage is TRBV9 and J usage is TRBJ2-7; D is perhaps TRBD1 (8 bases). The CDR3 totals 15 residues. Germline lookup yields CDR1 SGDLS and CDR2 YYNGEE. Trimming left V 4 bases short and J 5 bases short, with 19 bases between. The CDR3: CASSLKQGGLNEQYF. CDR3 in DNA: TGTGCCAGCAGCCTCAAACAGGGGGGGCTGAACGAGCAGTACTTC.

This clonotype has just a few counts. The rearrangement links TRBV29-1 to TRBJ2-1, with 11 nucleotides matching TRBD2. The V gene's germline CDR1 is SQVTM and CDR2 ANQGSEA. The trim removed 4 bases at V and 9 bases at J, leaving 5 bases unmatched. This CDR3 has 13 residues. As DNA, the CDR3 is TGCAGCGTTGCACTAGCGGGAGCTGGTGAGCAGTTCTTC. It encodes CSVALAGAGEQFF.

The chain has TRBV15 and TRBJ2-5; D unclear. Trimming left V 2 bases short and J 4 bases short, with 14 bases between. The CDR3 runs to 15 residues. Germline loops: CDR1 LNHNV, CDR2 YYDKDF (reference sequence). The DNA of the CDR3 is TGTGCCACCAGCAGACCCTCAGGCCCCGCAGAGACCCAGTACTTC. Translated, it gives CATSRPSGPAETQYF.

This clonotype has only a few counts. The rearrangement joins TRBV6-1 to TRBJ2-7; D gene uncertain. Germline loops: CDR1 MNHNS, CDR2 SASEGT. This CDR3 is built from 13 residues. The V end was cut by 4 bases, the J end by 0 bases, with 7 bases between. CDR3 loop: CASSAVSSYEQYF. The CDR3 DNA reads TGTGCCAGCAGTGCAGTGAGCTCCTACGAGCAGTACTTC.

This clonotype was recorded a few times. The chain recombines TRBV30 with TRBJ2-1; TRBD2 matches 14 bases. Germline CDR1 reads GTSNPN; CDR2 reads SVGIG (reference sequence). The CDR3 sequence is 16 residues long. CDR3 nucleotides: TGTGGGGGGGGAATACCCGGGACTAGCGGGAGAAATGAGCAGTTCTTC. Its protein product is CGGGIPGTSGRNEQFF.

This clonotype was recorded a few times. The chain is built from TRBV4-2 and TRBJ2-7; 10 bases fit TRBD2. The CDR3 is 17 amino acids. V dropped 3 bases and J dropped 0; count of bases not matched to a gene: 8. In germline, CDR1 is LGHNA, CDR2 YNFKEQ. CDR3 residues: CASSQASGTSVSYEQYF. The CDR3 DNA is TGTGCCAGCAGCCAGGCCTCCGGGACTAGCGTCTCCTACGAGCAGTACTTC.